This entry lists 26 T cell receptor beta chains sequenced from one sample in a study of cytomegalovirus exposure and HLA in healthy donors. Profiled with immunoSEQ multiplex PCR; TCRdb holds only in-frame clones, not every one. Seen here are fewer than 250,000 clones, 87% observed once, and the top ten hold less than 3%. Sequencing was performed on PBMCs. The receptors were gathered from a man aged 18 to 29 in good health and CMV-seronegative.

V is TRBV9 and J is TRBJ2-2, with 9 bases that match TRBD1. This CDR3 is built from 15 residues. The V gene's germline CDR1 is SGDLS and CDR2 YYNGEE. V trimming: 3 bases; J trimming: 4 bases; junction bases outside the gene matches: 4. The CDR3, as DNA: TGTGCCAGCAGCGCGACAGGGGGATTCACCGGGGAGCTGTTTTTT. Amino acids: CASSATGGFTGELFF.

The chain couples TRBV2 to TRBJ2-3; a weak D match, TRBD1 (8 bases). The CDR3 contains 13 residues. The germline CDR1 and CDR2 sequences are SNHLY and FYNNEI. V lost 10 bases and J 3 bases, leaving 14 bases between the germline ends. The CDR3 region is CAITGGGTDTQYF. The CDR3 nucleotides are TGTGCCATCACAGGGGGGGGAACAGATACGCAGTATTTT. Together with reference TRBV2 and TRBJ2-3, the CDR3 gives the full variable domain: EPEVTQTPSHQVTQMGQEVILRCVPISNHLYFYWYRQILGQKVEFLVSFYNNEISEKSEIFDDQFSVERPDGSNFTLKIRSTKLEDSAMYFCAITGGGTDTQYFGPGTRLTVL.

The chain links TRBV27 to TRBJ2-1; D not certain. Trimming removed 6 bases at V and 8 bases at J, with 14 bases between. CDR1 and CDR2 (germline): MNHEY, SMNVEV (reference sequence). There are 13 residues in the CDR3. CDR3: CASSPDLRDEQFF. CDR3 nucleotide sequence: TGTGCCAGCAGCCCAGACCTCCGGGATGAGCAGTTCTTC.

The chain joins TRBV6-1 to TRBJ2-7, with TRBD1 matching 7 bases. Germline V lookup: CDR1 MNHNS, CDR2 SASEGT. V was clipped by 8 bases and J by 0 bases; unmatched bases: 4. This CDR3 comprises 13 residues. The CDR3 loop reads CASWGQPSYEQYF. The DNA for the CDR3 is TGTGCCAGCTGGGGACAGCCCTCCTACGAGCAGTACTTC.

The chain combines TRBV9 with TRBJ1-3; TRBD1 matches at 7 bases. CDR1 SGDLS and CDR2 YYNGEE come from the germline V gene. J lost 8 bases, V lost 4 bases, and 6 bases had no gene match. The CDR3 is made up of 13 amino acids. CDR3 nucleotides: TGTGCCAGCAGCACAACAGGGGACCACACCATATATTTT. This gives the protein CASSTTGDHTIYF.

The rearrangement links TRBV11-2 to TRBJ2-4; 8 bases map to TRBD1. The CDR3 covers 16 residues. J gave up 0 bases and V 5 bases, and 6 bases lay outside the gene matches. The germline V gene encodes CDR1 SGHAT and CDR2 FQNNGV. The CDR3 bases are TGTGCCAGCAGCCGTAGGACAGGGCAAGCCAAAAACATTCAGTACTTC. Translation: CASSRRTGQAKNIQYF.

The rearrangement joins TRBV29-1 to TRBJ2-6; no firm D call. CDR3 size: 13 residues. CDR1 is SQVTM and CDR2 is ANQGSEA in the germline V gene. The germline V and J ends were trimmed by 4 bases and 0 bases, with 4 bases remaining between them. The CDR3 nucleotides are TGCAGCGTTGGCGTCTCTGGGGCCAACGTCCTGACTTTC. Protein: CSVGVSGANVLTF.

The CDR3 DNA sequence: TGTGCCAGCAGCCCAAGGACTAGCGGGAGTAACAATGAGCAGTTCTTC. Protein: CASSPRTSGSNNEQFF. The rearrangement links TRBV27 to TRBJ2-1; 13 nucleotides align to TRBD2. This CDR3 is built from 16 residues. Germline V gives CDR1 MNHEY, CDR2 SMNVEV (reference sequence). V was clipped by 6 bases and J by 5 bases; unmatched bases: 7.

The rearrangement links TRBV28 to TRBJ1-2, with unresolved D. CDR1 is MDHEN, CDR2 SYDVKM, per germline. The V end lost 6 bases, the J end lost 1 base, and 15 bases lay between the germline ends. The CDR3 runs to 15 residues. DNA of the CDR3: TGTGCCAGCAGACCGTGGAGGGTCAATAACTATGGCTACACCTTC. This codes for CASRPWRVNNYGYTF.

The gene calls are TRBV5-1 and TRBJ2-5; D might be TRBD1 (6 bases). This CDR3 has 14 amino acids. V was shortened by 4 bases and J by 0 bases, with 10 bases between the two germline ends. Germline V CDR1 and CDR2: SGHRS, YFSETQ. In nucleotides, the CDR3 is TGCGCCAGCAGCACCCCAGGGGACCAAGAGACCCAGTACTTC. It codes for CASSTPGDQETQYF.

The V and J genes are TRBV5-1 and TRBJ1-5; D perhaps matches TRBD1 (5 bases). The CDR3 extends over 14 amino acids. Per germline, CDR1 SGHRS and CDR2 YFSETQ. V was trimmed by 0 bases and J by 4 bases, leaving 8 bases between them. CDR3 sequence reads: CASSLESGNQPQHF. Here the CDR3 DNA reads TGCGCCAGCAGCTTGGAGTCAGGGAATCAGCCCCAGCATTTT.

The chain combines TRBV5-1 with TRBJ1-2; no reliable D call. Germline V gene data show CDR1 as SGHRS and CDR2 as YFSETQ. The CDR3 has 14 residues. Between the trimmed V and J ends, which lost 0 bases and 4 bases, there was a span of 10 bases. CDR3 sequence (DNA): TGCGCCAGCAGCTTGGCCGGGTCTGTCTATGGCTACACCTTC. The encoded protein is CASSLAGSVYGYTF.

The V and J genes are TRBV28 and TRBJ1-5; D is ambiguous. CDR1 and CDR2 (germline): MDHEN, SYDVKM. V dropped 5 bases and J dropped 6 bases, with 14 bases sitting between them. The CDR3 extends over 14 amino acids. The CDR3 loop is CASSNLYGGQPQHF. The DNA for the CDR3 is TGTGCCAGCAGTAACCTATACGGCGGTCAGCCCCAGCATTTT.

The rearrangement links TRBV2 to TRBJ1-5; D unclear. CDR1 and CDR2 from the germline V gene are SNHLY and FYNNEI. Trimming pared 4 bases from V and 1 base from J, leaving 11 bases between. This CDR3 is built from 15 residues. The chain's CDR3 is CASSAAGRSNQPQHF. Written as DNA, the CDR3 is TGTGCCAGCAGTGCGGCGGGTCGGAGCAATCAGCCCCAGCATTTT.

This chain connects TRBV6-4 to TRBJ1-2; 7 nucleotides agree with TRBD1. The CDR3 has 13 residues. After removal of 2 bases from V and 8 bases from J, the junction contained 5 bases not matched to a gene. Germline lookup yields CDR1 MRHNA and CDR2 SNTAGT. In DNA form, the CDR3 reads TGTGCCAGCAGTGACCCGACAGGGAGCGGCTACACCTTC. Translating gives CASSDPTGSGYTF.

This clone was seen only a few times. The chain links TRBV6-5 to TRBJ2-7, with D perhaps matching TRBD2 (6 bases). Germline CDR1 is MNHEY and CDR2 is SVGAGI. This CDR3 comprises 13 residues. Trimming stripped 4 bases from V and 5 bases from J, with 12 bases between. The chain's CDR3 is CASSSTSFHEQYF. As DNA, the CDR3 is TGTGCCAGCAGTTCAACTAGCTTCCACGAGCAGTACTTC.

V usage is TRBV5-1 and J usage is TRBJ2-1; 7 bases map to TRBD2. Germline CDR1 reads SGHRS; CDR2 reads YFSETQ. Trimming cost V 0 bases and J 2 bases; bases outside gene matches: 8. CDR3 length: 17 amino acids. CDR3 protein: CASSLGPAAGAYNEQFF. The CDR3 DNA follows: TGCGCCAGCAGCTTGGGGCCCGCTGCGGGAGCCTACAATGAGCAGTTCTTC.

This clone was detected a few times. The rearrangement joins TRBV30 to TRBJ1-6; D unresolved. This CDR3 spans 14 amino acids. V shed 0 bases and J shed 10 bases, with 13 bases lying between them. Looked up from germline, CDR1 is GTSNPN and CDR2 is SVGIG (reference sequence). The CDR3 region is CAWSVLGRPSPLHF. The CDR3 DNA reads TGTGCCTGGAGTGTATTGGGCAGGCCGTCACCCCTCCACTTT.

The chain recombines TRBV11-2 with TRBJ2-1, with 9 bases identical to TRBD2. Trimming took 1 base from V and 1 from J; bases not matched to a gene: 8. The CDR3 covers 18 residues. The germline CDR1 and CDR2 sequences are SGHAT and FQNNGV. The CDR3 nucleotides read TGTGCCAGCAGCTTAGGGATTGGCGGGGGGGCATCCTACAATGAGCAGTTCTTC. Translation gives CASSLGIGGGASYNEQFF.

CDR3 in amino acids: CASSPSLGGRTDTQYF. CDR3 coding DNA: TGTGCCAGCTCACCTTCCCTAGGGGGCCGCACAGATACGCAGTATTTT. V and J are TRBV18 and TRBJ2-3; 7 positions agree with TRBD1. Per the germline V gene, CDR1 is KGHSH and CDR2 is LQKENI. V shed 3 bases and J 1 base; nucleotides not matched to a gene: 7. The CDR3 totals 16 residues.

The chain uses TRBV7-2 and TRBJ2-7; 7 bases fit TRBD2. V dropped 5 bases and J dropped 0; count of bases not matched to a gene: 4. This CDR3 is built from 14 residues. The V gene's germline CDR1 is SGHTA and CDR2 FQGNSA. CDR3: CASSPRDYSYEQYF. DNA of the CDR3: TGTGCCAGCAGCCCTCGGGACTACTCCTACGAGCAGTACTTC.

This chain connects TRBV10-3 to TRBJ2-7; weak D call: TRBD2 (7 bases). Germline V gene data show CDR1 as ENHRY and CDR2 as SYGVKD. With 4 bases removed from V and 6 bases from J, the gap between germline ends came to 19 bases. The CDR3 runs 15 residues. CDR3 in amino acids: CAISGGGRVASEQYF. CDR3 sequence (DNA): TGTGCCATCAGTGGGGGGGGGCGCGTAGCCTCCGAGCAGTACTTC.

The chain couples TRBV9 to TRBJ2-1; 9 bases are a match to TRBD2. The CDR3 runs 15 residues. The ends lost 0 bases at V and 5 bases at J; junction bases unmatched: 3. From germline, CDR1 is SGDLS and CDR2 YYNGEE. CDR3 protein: CASSVGRTSDNEQFF. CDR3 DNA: TGTGCCAGCAGCGTAGGCCGGACTAGCGACAATGAGCAGTTCTTC.

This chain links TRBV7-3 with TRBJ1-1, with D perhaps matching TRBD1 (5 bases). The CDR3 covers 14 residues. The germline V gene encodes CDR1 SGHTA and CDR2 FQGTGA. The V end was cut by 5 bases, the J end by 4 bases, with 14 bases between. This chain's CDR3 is CASSLEPGATEAFF. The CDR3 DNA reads TGTGCCAGCAGCCTCGAACCTGGGGCCACTGAAGCTTTCTTT. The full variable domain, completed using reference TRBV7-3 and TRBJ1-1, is GAGVSQTPSNKVTEKGKYVELRCDPISGHTALYWYRQSLGQGPEFLIYFQGTGAADDSGLPNDRFFAVRPEGSVSTLKIQRTERGDSAVYLCASSLEPGATEAFFGQGTRLTVV.

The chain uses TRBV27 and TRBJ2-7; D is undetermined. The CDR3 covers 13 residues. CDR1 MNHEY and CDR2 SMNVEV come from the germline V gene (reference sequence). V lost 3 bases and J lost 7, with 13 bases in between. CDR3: CASSFGELGEQYF. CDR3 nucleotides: TGTGCCAGCAGTTTCGGCGAGCTCGGGGAGCAGTACTTC.

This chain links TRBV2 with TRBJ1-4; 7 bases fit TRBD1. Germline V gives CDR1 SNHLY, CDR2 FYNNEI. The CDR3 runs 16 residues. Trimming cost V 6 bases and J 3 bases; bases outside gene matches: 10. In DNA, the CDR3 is TGTGCCAGCAGAAAAGAGGGGACAGTTTCTAATGAAAAACTGTTTTTT. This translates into CASRKEGTVSNEKLFF.